This T cell receptor beta chain was captured by sequencing in a study of OX40 agonist ivuxolimab in advanced cancers. Whole-study context: At 0.01 to 10 mg/kg, ivuxolimab was administered intravenously to patients every 2 weeks.

The V end was cut by 7 bases, the J end by 0 bases, with 11 bases between. Germline loops: CDR1 SGHRS, CDR2 YFSETQ. The CDR3 is made up of 15 amino acids. Sequencing was performed with immunoSEQ multiplex PCR; in TCRdb, only in-frame clones are kept and a portion is missing. The repertoire holds tens of thousands of clones, with roughly 91% as singletons. The V and J genes are TRBV5-1 and TRBJ2-6, with D possibly TRBD1 on 5 matching bases. The starting material was CD4+ or CD8+ T cells sorted from blood, obtained in a trial of the OX40 agonist ivuxolimab. The receptor's source is an adult with an advanced solid tumor such as melanoma, head and neck, liver or kidney cancer. Written as DNA, the CDR3 is TGCGCCAGCGGTCGACAGCACTCTGGGGCCAACGTCCTGACTTTC. Its protein is CASGRQHSGANVLTF.